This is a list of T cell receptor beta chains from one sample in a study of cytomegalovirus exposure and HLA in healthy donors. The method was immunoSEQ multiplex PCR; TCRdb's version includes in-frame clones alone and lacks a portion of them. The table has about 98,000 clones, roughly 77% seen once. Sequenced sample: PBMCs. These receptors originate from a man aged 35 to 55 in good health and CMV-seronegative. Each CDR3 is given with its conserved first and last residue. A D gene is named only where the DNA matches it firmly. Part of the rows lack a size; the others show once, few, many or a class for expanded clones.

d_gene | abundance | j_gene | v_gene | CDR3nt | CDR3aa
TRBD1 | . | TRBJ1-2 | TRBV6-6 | TGTGCCAGCAGGCAAACGGGACAGTCCTATGGCTACACCTTC | CASRQTGQSYGYTF
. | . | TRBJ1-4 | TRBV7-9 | TGTTCCAGCAGCTTGGGTGGGGGACTTAATGAAAAACTGTTTTTT | CSSSLGGGLNEKLFF
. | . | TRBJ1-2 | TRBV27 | TGTGCCAGCAGTTTCGCGGACAGACCCTATGGCTACACCTTC | CASSFADRPYGYTF
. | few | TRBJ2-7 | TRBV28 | TGTGCCAGCAGAGGACTCCGGGACACAAGCCACGAGCAGTACTTC | CASRGLRDTSHEQYF
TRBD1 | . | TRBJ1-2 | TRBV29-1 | TGCAGCGTTGAGGACAGGGACTATGGTGATATGGGCTACACCTTC | CSVEDRDYGDMGYTF
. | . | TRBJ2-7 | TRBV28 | TGTGCCAGCAGACAACAGGTTACCTACGAGCAGTACTTC | CASRQQVTYEQYF
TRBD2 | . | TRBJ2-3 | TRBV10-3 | TGTGCCATCAGTGAGTCGAACGGGGGGGCCACAGATACGCAGTATTTT | CAISESNGGATDTQYF
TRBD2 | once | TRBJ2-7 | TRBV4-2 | TGTGCCAGCAGCCAAGACAGTAGCGGGGGGGCCGGTTTTTACGAGCAGTACTTC | CASSQDSSGGAGFYEQYF
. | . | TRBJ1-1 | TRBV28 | TGTGCCAGCAGTTTAGCGGGTGGGCCTGGGGCTTTCTTT | CASSLAGGPGAFF
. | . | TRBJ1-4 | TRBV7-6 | TGTGCCAGCAGCTTAGCCACAGGGTACGGTGAAAAACTGTTTTTT | CASSLATGYGEKLFF
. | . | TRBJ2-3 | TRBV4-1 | TGCGCCAGCTCAATAGGGGCTTTTGGGACAGATACGCAGTATTTT | CASSIGAFGTDTQYF
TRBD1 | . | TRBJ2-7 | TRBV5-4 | TGTGCCAGTCGCCCTGACAGGGCTTCTACCTACGAGCAGTACTTC | CASRPDRASTYEQYF
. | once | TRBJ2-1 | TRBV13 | TGTGCCAGCAGCTTAGGTCTAGCCCGGAATGAGCAGTTCTTC | CASSLGLARNEQFF
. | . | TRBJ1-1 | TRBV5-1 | TGCGCCAGCAGCTTACAGGGAATAATGAGCACTGAAGCTTTCTTT | CASSLQGIMSTEAFF
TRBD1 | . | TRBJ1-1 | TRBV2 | TGTGCCAGCAGTCGGACAGGGGGATTATTGACTGAAGCTTTCTTT | CASSRTGGLLTEAFF
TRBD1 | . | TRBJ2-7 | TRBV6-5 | TGTGCCAGCAGTTACTCGACAGGGGGCTCTTACGAGCAGTACTTC | CASSYSTGGSYEQYF
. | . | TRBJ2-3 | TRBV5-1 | TGCGCCAGCAGCTTGCCGGAGACTAGCACAGATACGCAGTATTTT | CASSLPETSTDTQYF
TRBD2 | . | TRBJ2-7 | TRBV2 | TGTGCCAGCAGCGCACAGGGCGGGGGGAACTACGAGCAGTACTTC | CASSAQGGGNYEQYF
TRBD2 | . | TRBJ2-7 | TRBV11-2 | TGTGCCAGCAGGCCTAGCGGAGTCGACGAGCAGTACTTC | CASRPSGVDEQYF
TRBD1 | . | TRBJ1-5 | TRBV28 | TGTGCCAGCAGCCCAAAAGGTTACAGGGGCTATCAGCCCCAGCATTTT | CASSPKGYRGYQPQHF
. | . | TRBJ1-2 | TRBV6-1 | TGTGCCAGCTTAGGGGCGCTTGGAGGCTACACCTTC | CASLGALGGYTF
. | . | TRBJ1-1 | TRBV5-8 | TGTGCCAGCAGCTTTAACGAGGGAACTGAAGCTTTCTTT | CASSFNEGTEAFF